This T cell receptor (beta chain) was found in a study of OX40 agonist ivuxolimab in advanced cancers. The data were produced by immunoSEQ multiplex PCR, yet TCRdb's version contains in-frame clones alone and is incomplete. The profile covers roughly 87,000 clones, with approximately 91% appearing a single time and around 0.72% taken by the ten largest. This clonotype was obtained from an adult with an advanced solid tumor such as melanoma, head and neck, liver or kidney cancer. Sample: CD4+ or CD8+ T cells sorted from blood, taken in a trial of the OX40 agonist ivuxolimab.

The CDR3 reads CASSQVQDRVGTGELFF. The CDR3 DNA is TGTGCCAGCAGCCAAGTACAGGACAGGGTGGGTACCGGGGAGCTGTTTTTT. The genes are TRBV14 and TRBJ2-2, with TRBD1 matching over 8 bases. V dropped 1 base and J dropped 5; count of bases not matched to a gene: 9. The CDR3 is 17 amino acids. Per germline, CDR1 SGHDN and CDR2 FVKESK.